This is a list of T cell receptor beta chains from one sample in a study of blood T cell repertoires in COVID-19. Using immunoSEQ multiplex PCR, the repertoire was profiled, and TCRdb retains in-frame clones only, with some absent. The repertoire has 250,000 to 350,000 clones, more than 70% of them found once; the top ten carry about 1.6%. The sample comprised peripheral blood. These TCRs come from a woman aged 45-65 years with acute or convalescent COVID-19. The CDR3 runs from the conserved cysteine through the conserved F or W. D genes are given only for firm matches. Clone size is not always given. Where it is, it says once, few, many or a class for expanded clones.

CASSIGWREGPETQYF,TGTGCCAGTAGTATTGGTTGGCGGGAGGGCCCTGAGACCCAGTACTTC,TRBV19,TRBJ2-5,NA,16,TRBD2
CATSRSYYEQYF,TGTGCCACCAGCAGATCTTACTACGAGCAGTACTTC,TRBV15,TRBJ2-7,NA,12,NA
CASSEFQGAPNEKLFF,TGTGCCAGCAGCGAATTCCAGGGGGCGCCTAATGAAAAACTGTTTTTT,TRBV5-6,TRBJ1-4,NA,16,TRBD1
CASSPTNTYNEQFF,TGTGCCAGCAGTCCAACTAACACCTACAATGAGCAGTTCTTC,TRBV28,TRBJ2-1,NA,14,NA
CASSLGTHTGELFF,TGTGCCAGCAGCTTAGGGACTCATACCGGGGAGCTGTTTTTT,TRBV11-3,TRBJ2-2,NA,14,NA
CASSLRTSTDTQYF,TGCGCCAGCAGCTTAAGGACTAGCACAGATACGCAGTATTTT,TRBV5-1,TRBJ2-3,NA,14,NA
CASSLFGTSGTEQFF,TGTGCCAGCAGTTTATTCGGGACTAGCGGGACTGAGCAGTTCTTC,TRBV28,TRBJ2-1,NA,15,TRBD2
CASRGTGASTDTQYF,TGTGCCAGCAGGGGGACAGGAGCTAGCACAGATACGCAGTATTTT,TRBV28,TRBJ2-3,NA,15,TRBD1
CAISEATDQPQHF,TGTGCCATCAGTGAGGCCACAGATCAGCCCCAGCATTTT,TRBV10-3,TRBJ1-5,NA,13,NA
CAISRGLAGAGEQYF,TGTGCCATCAGTAGAGGACTAGCGGGAGCTGGCGAGCAGTACTTC,TRBV10-3,TRBJ2-7,NA,15,TRBD2
CASSRTSGRNYNEQFF,TGCGCCAGCAGCAGAACTAGCGGGAGAAACTACAATGAGCAGTTCTTC,TRBV5-1,TRBJ2-1,NA,16,TRBD2
CASSSSSSSYNEQFF,TGTGCCAGCAGCTCCAGTTCCAGCTCCTACAATGAGCAGTTCTTC,TRBV5-4,TRBJ2-1,few,15,NA
CASSQEAGGGGRLDEQYF,TGCGCCAGCAGCCAAGAAGCCGGAGGGGGGGGGAGACTGGACGAGCAGTACTTC,TRBV4-3,TRBJ2-7,NA,18,NA
CASSKPRQGPEAFF,TGTGCCAGTAGTAAGCCTCGGCAGGGTCCTGAAGCTTTCTTT,TRBV19,TRBJ1-1,NA,14,NA
CAWSADRGGVSNQPQHF,TGTGCCTGGAGTGCGGACAGGGGAGGGGTTAGCAATCAGCCCCAGCATTTT,TRBV30,TRBJ1-5,NA,17,TRBD1
CASSFGLAGGGEQFF,TGTGCCAGCAGCTTTGGACTAGCGGGAGGGGGTGAGCAGTTCTTC,TRBV9,TRBJ2-1,NA,15,TRBD2
CASSLALYGRYYNEQFF,TGTGCCAGCAGCTTAGCGCTCTACGGGAGGTACTACAATGAGCAGTTCTTC,TRBV7-6,TRBJ2-1,NA,17,TRBD2
CASSPGQVNTEAFF,TGCGCCAGCAGCCCGGGACAGGTGAACACTGAAGCTTTCTTT,TRBV5-1,TRBJ1-1,NA,14,TRBD1
CASRTGTAIEQFF,TGTGCCAGCAGGACCGGGACTGCAATTGAGCAGTTCTTC,TRBV6-5,TRBJ2-1,NA,13,NA
CASSLQAGRGVQETQYF,TGTGCCAGCAGCCTCCAAGCGGGGAGGGGGGTACAAGAGACCCAGTACTTC,TRBV7-2,TRBJ2-5,NA,17,NA
CASSYSSLAGAEQYF,TGTGCCAGCAGTTACTCGTCCCTAGCGGGAGCCGAGCAGTACTTC,TRBV6-5,TRBJ2-7,NA,15,TRBD2
CASSPTGRSGNTIYF,TGCGCCAGCAGCCCTACAGGCCGCTCTGGAAACACCATATATTTT,TRBV5-1,TRBJ1-3,NA,15,NA
CAGGQGNTEAFF,TGTGCCGGTGGACAGGGGAACACTGAAGCTTTCTTT,TRBV30,TRBJ1-1,once,12,TRBD1
CASSGGSASRSYEQYF,TGTGCCAGCAGCGGCGGGAGCGCCTCGAGGTCCTACGAGCAGTACTTC,TRBV7-8,TRBJ2-7,NA,16,TRBD2
CASSIGTGGETEAFF,TGTGCCAGTAGTATAGGGACAGGGGGTGAGACTGAAGCTTTCTTT,TRBV19,TRBJ1-1,NA,15,TRBD1
CATSPSSSSYNEQFF,TGTGCCACCAGTCCTAGCTCAAGCTCCTACAATGAGCAGTTCTTC,TRBV24-1,TRBJ2-1,NA,15,NA
CATSPNRVGNTIYF,TGTGCCACCAGCCCAAACAGGGTTGGAAACACCATATATTTT,TRBV15,TRBJ1-3,NA,14,NA
CASSTKLLETQYF,TGTGCCAGCAGCACTAAACTTCTAGAGACCCAGTACTTC,TRBV5-4,TRBJ2-5,NA,13,NA
CASSLRTGAVYEQYF,TGCGCCAGCAGCTTACGGACAGGGGCCGTCTACGAGCAGTACTTC,TRBV5-1,TRBJ2-7,once,15,TRBD1
CASRPINSGQGRNQPQHF,TGTGCCAGCAGACCAATCAATTCGGGACAGGGTCGCAATCAGCCCCAGCATTTT,TRBV27,TRBJ1-5,NA,18,TRBD1
CASKLSGHDYNEQFF,TGTGCCAGTAAATTATCGGGACACGACTACAATGAGCAGTTCTTC,TRBV19,TRBJ2-1,NA,15,NA
CASSLRAGGEIYTSTDTQYF,TGTGCCAGCAGTCTAAGGGCAGGGGGTGAAATATACACTAGCACAGATACGCAGTATTTT,TRBV27,TRBJ2-3,NA,20,TRBD1
CASSFPYSPLHF,TGTGCCAGCAGTTTCCCTTATTCACCCCTCCACTTT,TRBV28,TRBJ1-6,few,12,NA
CASSMGLAGGLNEQFF,TGTGCCAGCAGCATGGGACTAGCGGGAGGGTTGAATGAGCAGTTCTTC,TRBV7-2,TRBJ2-1,NA,16,TRBD2
CSASYAQGMGANTGELFF,TGCAGTGCTAGTTACGCCCAGGGGATGGGGGCGAACACCGGGGAGCTGTTTTTT,TRBV20-1,TRBJ2-2,NA,18,NA
CASSVVPEGPQHF,TGTGCCAGCAGCGTTGTACCGGAGGGGCCCCAGCATTTT,TRBV9,TRBJ1-5,few,13,NA
CASSSAGGEEDNEQFF,TGTGCCAGCAGTTCGGCCGGGGGGGAAGAGGACAATGAGCAGTTCTTC,TRBV27,TRBJ2-1,NA,16,TRBD2
CASSDQGAGYEQYF,TGTGCCAGCAGCGATCAGGGGGCCGGGTACGAGCAGTACTTC,TRBV2,TRBJ2-7,few,14,TRBD1
CASSVASGAGHEQYF,TGTGCCAGCAGCGTAGCTAGCGGAGCCGGCCACGAGCAGTACTTC,TRBV9,TRBJ2-7,NA,15,TRBD2
CASSLVGLGDSPLHF,TGTGCCAGCAGCTTAGTGGGACTAGGGGATTCACCCCTCCACTTT,TRBV7-9,TRBJ1-6,NA,15,NA
CASSQEGPAGRTYF,TGCGCCAGCAGCCAAGAGGGTCCTGCGGGGCGGACCTACTTC,TRBV4-1,TRBJ2-7,few,14,NA
CASKRQGGGEQYF,TGTGCCAGTAAGCGGCAGGGCGGGGGCGAGCAGTACTTC,TRBV19,TRBJ2-7,NA,13,TRBD2
CASSLAPGPEFALFF,TGTGCCAGCAGCTTAGCTCCGGGTCCGGAATTCGCGCTGTTTTTT,TRBV7-9,TRBJ2-2,NA,15,NA
CASRRREGHGNQPQHF,TGTGCCAGCAGACGTCGTGAGGGCCATGGGAATCAGCCCCAGCATTTT,TRBV28,TRBJ1-5,NA,16,NA
CASRRGTSGLDTQYF,TGTGCCAGCAGAAGGGGGACTAGCGGGCTAGATACGCAGTATTTT,TRBV7-3,TRBJ2-3,once,15,TRBD2
CASSSDKSSYNEQFF,TGTGCCAGCAGCTCCGATAAGAGCTCCTACAATGAGCAGTTCTTC,TRBV11-3,TRBJ2-1,NA,15,NA
CASSQSRQGLLTF,TGTGCCAGCAGCCAAAGTAGACAGGGCCTTCTCACCTTC,TRBV3-1/TRBV3-2,TRBJ1-2,NA,13,TRBD1